These 15 T cell receptor beta chains originate from one sample sequenced in a study of immune characteristics of hereditary and idiopathic chronic pancreatitis. Chronic pancreatitis tissue was collected during total pancreatectomy with islet autotransplantation. Libraries were prepared by immunoSEQ multiplex PCR; TCRdb keeps only in-frame clonotypes and omits some of them. The profile shows just under 6,000 clones, approximately 80% of them singletons. Sequenced material: pancreas tissue with hereditary chronic pancreatitis. Receptor source: a human donor with chronic pancreatitis.

The chain carries TRBV5-1 and TRBJ2-5, with 7 positions matching TRBD1. Germline CDR1 and CDR2: SGHRS and YFSETQ. Losses at the gene ends were 0 bases for V and 5 bases for J; bases not matched to a gene: 7. The CDR3 extends over 15 amino acids. The CDR3 loop reads CASSLGEGGRETQYF. CDR3 bases: TGCGCCAGCAGCTTGGGTGAAGGGGGCCGGGAGACCCAGTACTTC.

This clone came up a few times. The genes are TRBV7-8 and TRBJ2-7; tentatively, D is TRBD1 (6 bases). The V end lost 3 bases, the J end lost 3 bases, and 12 bases lay between the germline ends. Germline CDR1 reads SGHVS; CDR2 reads FQNEAQ. The CDR3 spans 14 residues. This CDR3 is CASSFAGEHYEQYF. The CDR3 DNA reads as TGTGCCAGCAGCTTTGCAGGGGAACACTACGAGCAGTACTTC.

The CDR3 protein is CASSQSSSGKLFF. CDR3 sequence (DNA): TGTGCCAGCAGCCAATCCTCGTCGGGAAAACTGTTTTTT. This chain uses TRBV3-1 (or the pseudogene TRBV3-2) with TRBJ1-4; D gene ambiguous. V was clipped by 2 bases and J by 10 bases, with 11 bases between them. The CDR3 is made up of 13 amino acids. Looked up from germline, CDR1 is LGHDT and CDR2 is YNNKEL (reference sequence).

J is TRBJ2-7 and V is TRBV10-3; TRBD2 is a possible D gene (6 bases). The germline V and J ends were trimmed by 4 bases and 3 bases, with 7 bases remaining between them. There are 12 residues in the CDR3. Germline loops: CDR1 ENHRY, CDR2 SYGVKD. CDR3 bases: TGTGCCATCAGTGTGGAGGGCTACGAGCAGTACGTC. As protein: CAISVEGYEQYV.

The rearrangement uses TRBV19 and TRBJ2-3, with 9 nucleotides matching TRBD2. Unmatched junction bases numbered 10, after V lost 3 bases and J lost 0 bases. Germline V gene lookup returns CDR1 LNHDA and CDR2 SQIVND (reference sequence). This CDR3 is 18 amino acids long. Here the CDR3 reads CASSIRAGGHSSTDTQYF. The CDR3 DNA reads TGTGCCAGTAGTATCCGAGCGGGGGGCCACTCTAGCACAGATACGCAGTATTTT.

The chain has TRBV7-8 and TRBJ2-6, with D tentatively TRBD1 (6 bases). V dropped 1 base and J dropped 0 bases, with 13 bases sitting between them. CDR1 is SGHVS and CDR2 is FQNEAQ in the germline V gene. This CDR3 spans 18 amino acids. The CDR3, as DNA: TGTGCCAGCAGCTTAGTGGTACAGGGCAGCTCTGGGGCCAACGTCCTGACTTTC. Protein sequence: CASSLVVQGSSGANVLTF.

J is TRBJ2-7 and V is TRBV27, with no clear D. The CDR3 length is 13 residues. Germline-derived CDR1 and CDR2 are MNHEY and SMNVEV (reference sequence). The V end was cut by 2 bases, the J end by 0 bases, with 5 bases between. DNA of the CDR3: TGTGCCAGCAGTTTAAAGGTCTCCTACGAGCAGTACTTC. As protein: CASSLKVSYEQYF.

The sample holds a few counts of this clone. CDR3 amino acids: CASSPRQNTEAFF. CDR3 DNA: TGTGCCAGCTCACCAAGACAGAACACTGAAGCTTTCTTT. The chain has TRBV18 and TRBJ1-1; D unclear. Deletions cut 2 bases from V and 1 base from J, with 5 bases between. Germline loops: CDR1 KGHSH, CDR2 LQKENI. CDR3 size: 13 residues. Drawing the rest from reference TRBV18 and TRBJ1-1, the complete variable domain is NAGVMQNPRHLVRRRGQEARLRCSPMKGHSHVYWYRQLPEEGLKFMVYLQKENIIDESGMPKERFSAEFPKEGPSILRIQQVVRGDSAAYFCASSPRQNTEAFFGQGTRLTVV.

V is TRBV7-9 and J is TRBJ2-1; D gene uncertain. CDR1 and CDR2 (germline): SEHNR, FQNEAQ (reference sequence). The length of the CDR3 is 12 residues. V was pared by 4 bases and J by 4 bases, with 5 bases between. In DNA form, the CDR3 reads TGTGCCAGCAGCTGGCAATACAATGAGCAGTTCTTC. This gives the protein CASSWQYNEQFF.

A note on this clone: Other DNA sequences within the sample encode an identical CDR3. This rearrangement joins TRBV6-6 to TRBJ2-5, with a tentative D call TRBD2 (6 bases). This CDR3 has 15 residues. Trimming left V 4 bases short and J 1 base short, with 13 bases between. Germline loops: CDR1 MNHNY, CDR2 SVGAGI (reference sequence). CDR3 protein: CASSSPSSVQETQYF. The DNA for the CDR3 is TGTGCCAGCAGTTCGCCCTCTAGCGTCCAAGAGACCCAGTACTTC.

This clone has a handful of counts. This chain uses TRBV4-2 with TRBJ2-6; the D gene is possibly TRBD1 (5 bases). The V and J ends lost 1 base and 3 bases respectively, with 7 bases between them. The germline CDR1 and CDR2 sequences are LGHNA and YNFKEQ. This CDR3 is 15 amino acids long. The CDR3 sequence: CASSQGTFGANVLTF. The CDR3 nucleotides are TGTGCCAGCAGCCAAGGGACATTTGGGGCCAACGTCCTGACTTTC.

The gene calls are TRBV9 and TRBJ1-1, with 8 nucleotides matching TRBD1. Germline V gene data show CDR1 as SGDLS and CDR2 as YYNGEE. V trimming: 3 bases; J trimming: 5 bases; junction bases outside the gene matches: 9. This CDR3 spans 15 amino acids. DNA of the CDR3: TGTGCCAGCAGCGGACCCACAGGGGGAGTAACTGAAGCTTTCTTT. Translated, it gives CASSGPTGGVTEAFF.

This clone is medium-sized (0.01 to 0.1%) by share. This chain links TRBV4-1 with TRBJ1-5, with 7 bases fitting TRBD1. Losses at the gene ends were 5 bases for V and 4 bases for J; bases not matched to a gene: 11. The CDR3 spans 16 residues. Germline-derived CDR1 and CDR2 are MGHRA and YSYEKL. The chain's CDR3 is CASSDRQGLRNQPQHF. The CDR3 nucleotides are TGCGCCAGCAGCGATCGACAGGGCTTACGAAATCAGCCCCAGCATTTT.

The chain couples TRBV3-1 (or the pseudogene TRBV3-2) to TRBJ2-6; the D gene is possibly TRBD1 (5 bases). This CDR3 region has 16 residues. CDR1 is LGHDT and CDR2 is YNNKEL in the germline V gene (reference sequence). V was cut by 0 bases and J by 1 base, with 7 bases left in between. Written as DNA, the CDR3 is TGTGCCAGCAGCCAAGATGCAGGGTCTGGGGCCAACGTCCTGACTTTC. It encodes CASSQDAGSGANVLTF.

V usage is TRBV9 and J usage is TRBJ2-5, with D uncertain. This CDR3 is 13 amino acids long. The germline V gene encodes CDR1 SGDLS and CDR2 YYNGEE. V shed 1 base and J shed 5 bases, with 9 bases lying between them. CDR3: CASSVQVGETQYF. The CDR3 nucleotides are TGTGCCAGCAGCGTACAGGTCGGGGAGACCCAGTACTTC.